The clone carrying this T cell receptor delta chain occurred a few times. Its specificity is unknown. TCRdb's listed protein matches a much larger clone and diverges from this DNA's translation at residue 10, likely through a read error; the protein shown comes from the DNA. Gammadelta T cells were flow-sorted from PBMC into Vgamma9/Vdelta2+ and Vdelta2-negative populations for bulk analysis. TCRdb re-processed the multiplex PCR reads via CATT. The data show 90,000 to 95,000 delta-chain clones, more than 0.85% seen once. The source of the sample is a study of γδ T cells in repeated Plasmodium falciparum infection. Study overall: Malian children with intense seasonal malaria exposure were compared with matched Australian children. Four controlled malaria infections with P. falciparum NF54 spanned less than 800 days.

Notes on the study in general: Vgamma9/Vdelta2+ T cells showed a stable polyclonal repertoire with shared TCRgamma sequences. Compared with Australian children, Malian Vdelta2-negative repertoires seemed more clonal, less diverse, less shared.

The CDR3 consists of 16 residues. Trimming removed 1 base at V and 4 bases at J, with 18 bases between. CDR1 GEAIGNYY and CDR2 EKD come from the germline V gene. The rearrangement uses TRDV2 and TRDJ1; D possibly corresponds to TRDD3 (6 bases). The sequenced material came from gamma-delta T cells from blood. This clonotype originated in a pool of human donors (malaria-infected and uninfected, not separated). In DNA, the CDR3 is TGTGCCTGTGACACTCGGGCAGGGGGACGCGACGATAAACTCATCTTT. It yields the protein CACDTRAGGRDDKLIF.